This T cell receptor (beta chain) came from a study of T cells in localized non-small cell lung cancer. Findings of the study overall: A median of approximately 50 of the top 100 tumor clones appeared in adjacent lung, which was paired and uninvolved. Clonality of T cells reached its maximum in uninvolved adjacent lung, surpassing tumor. A raised T cell density in blood coincided with lengthier overall survival.

Sequenced by immunoSEQ multiplex PCR; TCRdb stores in-frame clones only, minus some. This sample has 65,000 to 90,000 clones; about 78% occur once, and the top ten carry roughly 21%. The table lists this clone with a count of one. Its antigen is still unknown. The V gene's germline CDR1 is MNHEY and CDR2 SVGAGI. The CDR3 loop spans 16 amino acids. Trimming took 0 bases from V and 9 from J, leaving 15 bases between them. The sequence was obtained from a man between 40 and 69 years old with stage II squamous cell lung carcinoma. The starting material was PBMCs, obtained before any cancer treatment. The V and J genes are TRBV6-5 and TRBJ1-6; no reliable D call. The DNA of the CDR3 is TGTGCCAGCAGTTACTCGATACCGACAACGGGTTCACCCCTCCACTTT. Amino acids: CASSYSIPTTGSPLHF.